These 13 T cell receptor beta chains share one sample of origin, sequenced in a study of blood T cells in healthy people across ages. Combining a sample-barcoded 5' primer with a J-beta primer mix, a second PCR ran for roughly 7 to 12 cycles. MiXCR was run by TCRdb on the 5' RACE reads, yielding one entry per CDR3 protein. The table shows roughly 900,000 distinct CDR3 sequences, with roughly 26% occurring only once. The sample taken for sequencing was blood. These receptors all come from a woman of 80 years or more in good health.

This clonotype was seen many times. The rearrangement joins TRBV7-2 to TRBJ1-5, with D hard to call. V lost 0 bases to trimming and J lost 5 bases, with 8 bases between them. The CDR3 length is 14 residues. The germline V gene has CDR1 SGHTA and CDR2 FQGNSA. This CDR3 reads CASSLAFADQPQHF. CDR3 bases: TGTGCCAGCAGCTTAGCGTTCGCTGATCAGCCCCAGCATTTT. Full variable domain (missing parts from reference TRBV7-2 and TRBJ1-5): GAGVSQSPSNKVTEKGKDVELRCDPISGHTALYWYRQSLGQGLEFLIYFQGNSAPDKSGLPSDRFSAERTGGSVSTLTIQRTQQEDSAVYLCASSLAFADQPQHFGDGTRLSIL.

This clonotype was detected many times. This chain joins TRBV27 and TRBJ2-6, with TRBD2 as a possible D gene (5 bases). Germline lookup yields CDR1 MNHEY and CDR2 SMNVEV (reference sequence). The length of the CDR3 is 15 residues. The V and J ends lost 2 bases and 2 bases respectively, with 7 bases between them. The DNA for the CDR3 is TGTGCCAGCAGTTTAGAGGGCACTGGGGCCAACGTCCTGACTTTC. Protein sequence: CASSLEGTGANVLTF.

The J gene is TRBJ2-3, the V gene TRBV7-8; D tentatively fits TRBD1 or TRBD2 (5 bases each). This CDR3 spans 16 amino acids. Germline assignment: CDR1 SGHVS and CDR2 FQNEAQ. V was clipped by 5 bases and J by 1 base, with 16 bases between them. This CDR3 is CASSPTRDRGTDTQYF. CDR3 coding DNA: TGTGCCAGCAGCCCCACCCGGGACCGCGGCACAGATACGCAGTATTTT. Full variable domain (rest looked up from reference TRBV7-8 and TRBJ2-3): GAGVSQSPRYKVAKRGQDVALRCDPISGHVSLFWYQQALGQGPEFLTYFQNEAQLDKSGLPSDRFFAERPEGSVSTLKIQRTQQEDSAVYLCASSPTRDRGTDTQYFGPGTRLTVL.

The chain links TRBV6-1 to TRBJ2-1, with unresolved D. The germline V gene encodes CDR1 MNHNS and CDR2 SASEGT. V lost 6 bases to trimming and J lost 7 bases, with 16 bases between them. The CDR3 totals 14 residues. The CDR3 protein is CASRTNSGLNEQFF. The CDR3 region has the DNA TGTGCCAGCAGAACTAATTCGGGCCTAAATGAGCAGTTCTTC.

Regarding this clonotype: This may be a read error: a much more frequent sequence differs by one nucleotide. The chain links TRBV2 to TRBJ2-5; D unclear. The CDR3 sequence is 13 residues long. V lost 5 bases to trimming and J lost 11 bases, with 18 bases between them. The germline V gene encodes CDR1 SNHLY and CDR2 FYNNEI. In DNA form, the CDR3 reads TGTGCCAGCAGTCCTGGACGGTCCAATAAGCAGTACTTC. Its translation is CASSPGRSNKQYF.

This clonotype occurred many times. The genes are TRBV11-2 and TRBJ2-1; D possibly corresponds to TRBD1 (5 bases). The germline V gene encodes CDR1 SGHAT and CDR2 FQNNGV. This CDR3 has 12 residues. The ends were cut back, 0 bases at V and 13 bases at J, with 10 bases in the middle. The CDR3 DNA reads as TGTGCCAGCAGCTTAGATCGCAGGGATCAGTTCTTC. The encoded protein is CASSLDRRDQFF.

V usage is TRBV2 and J usage is TRBJ1-1; D remains unclear. The CDR3 sequence is 16 residues long. CDR1 is SNHLY and CDR2 is FYNNEI in the germline V gene. Written as DNA, the CDR3 is TGTGTCGCAGTCCCCCTCGGGAAGGAAATGAACACTGAAGCTTTCTTT. This gives the protein CVAVPLGKEMNTEAFF.

This rearrangement joins TRBV6-1 to TRBJ1-5; D not certain. Germline values: CDR1 MNHNS, CDR2 SASEGT. Trimming left V 5 bases short and J 2 bases short, with 16 bases between. The CDR3 is 16 residues long. CDR3 protein: CASSPLLGGGNQPQHF. The CDR3 region has the DNA TGTGCCAGCAGTCCTCTCCTTGGTGGGGGCAATCAGCCCCAGCATTTT.

Here the CDR3 DNA reads TGTGCCAGCAGTTATGTGGGGCTAGCGGGGGGCCCCAACCAGTACTTC. It encodes CASSYVGLAGGPNQYF. The J gene is TRBJ2-7, the V gene TRBV6-2 or TRBV6-3; 11 bases are a match to TRBD2. Germline CDR1 reads MNHEY; CDR2 reads SVGEGT. The CDR3 covers 16 residues. V lost 3 bases and J lost 10; bases outside the gene matches: 14.

This clonotype was detected only once. The chain carries TRBV19 and TRBJ1-4; TRBD1 matches at 8 bases. The V and J ends lost 6 bases and 6 bases, in that order; junction bases with no gene match: 9. The length of the CDR3 is 15 residues. CDR1 is LNHDA, CDR2 SQIVND, per germline (reference sequence). The CDR3 is CASRRTGFADEKLFF. The CDR3 DNA reads TGTGCCAGTAGGAGGACAGGGTTTGCTGATGAAAAACTGTTTTTT. The entire variable domain, with the rest obtained from reference TRBV19 and TRBJ1-4, is as follows: DGGITQSPKYLFRKEGQNVTLSCEQNLNHDAMYWYRQDPGQGLRLIYYSQIVNDFQKGDIAEGYSVSREKKESFPLTVTSAQKNPTAFYLCASRRTGFADEKLFFGSGTQLSVL.

This clonotype was recorded at least ten times. The chain is built from TRBV24-1 and TRBJ2-1; D may be TRBD1 or TRBD2 (5 bases each). Germline-derived CDR1 and CDR2 are KGHDR and SFDVKD. CDR3 size: 14 residues. V lost 8 bases and J lost 4, with 14 bases in between. CDR3 sequence reads: CATKGTGRYNEQFF. The CDR3 DNA is TGTGCCACCAAGGGTACGGGGCGGTACAATGAGCAGTTCTTC.

In its sample, this clonotype was seen a few times. The genes are TRBV3-1 and TRBJ2-6, with D perhaps TRBD1 or TRBD2 (6 bases each). This CDR3 has 18 residues. CDR1 is LGHDT, CDR2 YNNKEL, per germline (reference sequence). V lost 0 bases and J lost 2, with 14 bases in between. The CDR3 nucleotides are TGTGCCAGCAGCCAAGATTACGGGGGACACGCTGGGGCCAACGTCCTGACTTTC. Encoded protein: CASSQDYGGHAGANVLTF.

This CDR3 reads CSARVGQGDGIGGYTF. In nucleotides, the CDR3 is TGCAGTGCTAGAGTGGGGCAGGGCGACGGTATTGGTGGCTACACCTTC. The rearrangement uses TRBV20-1 and TRBJ1-2, with D perhaps matching TRBD1 (5 bases). This CDR3 contains 16 residues. The germline CDR1 and CDR2 sequences are DFQATT and SNEGSKA (reference sequence). The V end was cut by 1 base, the J end by 7 bases, with 22 bases between.